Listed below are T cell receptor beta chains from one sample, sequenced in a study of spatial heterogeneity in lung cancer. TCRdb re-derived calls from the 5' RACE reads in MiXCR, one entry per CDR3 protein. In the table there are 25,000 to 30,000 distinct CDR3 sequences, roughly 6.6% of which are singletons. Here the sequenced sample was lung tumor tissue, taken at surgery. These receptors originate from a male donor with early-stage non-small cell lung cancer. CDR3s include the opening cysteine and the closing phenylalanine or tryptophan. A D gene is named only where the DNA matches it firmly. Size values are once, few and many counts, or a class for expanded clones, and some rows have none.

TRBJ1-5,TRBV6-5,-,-,CASSYDRRGWPQHF,TGTGCCAGCAGTTACGACAGGAGGGGATGGCCCCAGCATTTT
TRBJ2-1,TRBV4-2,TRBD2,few,CASSQAQAGGIFNEQFF,TGTGCCAGCAGCCAGGCCCAAGCGGGGGGAATCTTCAATGAGCAGTTCTTC
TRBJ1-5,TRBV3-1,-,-,CASSQGIISNQPQHF,TGTGCCAGCAGCCAAGGTATCATTAGCAATCAGCCCCAGCATTTT
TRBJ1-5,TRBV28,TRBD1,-,CASSWDRGQPQHF,TGTGCCAGCAGTTGGGACAGGGGTCAGCCCCAGCATTTT
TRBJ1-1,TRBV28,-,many,CASSFVNTEAFF,TGTGCCAGCAGTTTCGTGAACACTGAAGCTTTCTTT
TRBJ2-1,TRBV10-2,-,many,CASRRLYNEQFF,TGCGCCAGCCGGCGGTTGTACAATGAGCAGTTCTTC
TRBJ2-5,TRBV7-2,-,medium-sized,CASSNQAAAQYF,TGTGCCAGCAGCAATCAGGCGGCGGCCCAGTACTTC
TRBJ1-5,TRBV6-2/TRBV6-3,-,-,CASRDGGVTQHF,TGTGCCAGCCGGGACGGGGGAGTGACCCAGCATTTT
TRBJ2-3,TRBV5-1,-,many,CASSSNEGDTQYF,TGCGCCAGCAGCTCAAATGAAGGAGATACGCAGTATTTT
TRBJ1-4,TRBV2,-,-,CASSDEANNEKLFF,TGTGCCAGCAGTGATGAGGCGAATAATGAAAAACTGTTTTTT
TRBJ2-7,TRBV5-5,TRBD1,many,CASQSWPRQGNEQYF,TGTGCCAGCCAATCCTGGCCGCGACAGGGAAACGAGCAGTACTTC
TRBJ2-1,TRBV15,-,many,CATTDLRGGALFF,TGTGCCACCACCGACCTAAGGGGGGGGGCCCTGTTCTTC
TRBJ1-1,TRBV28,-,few,CASMAGLNTEAFF,TGTGCCAGCATGGCAGGGTTGAACACTGAAGCTTTCTTT
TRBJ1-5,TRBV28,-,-,CASGPTHSNQPQHF,TGTGCCAGCGGTCCGACACATAGCAATCAGCCCCAGCATTTT
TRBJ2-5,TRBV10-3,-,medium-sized,CAPGERGRETQYF,TGTGCCCCGGGTGAGAGGGGCAGGGAGACCCAGTACTTC
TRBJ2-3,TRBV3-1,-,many,CASSRGKDTQYF,TGTGCCAGCAGCCGGGGGAAGGATACGCAGTATTTT
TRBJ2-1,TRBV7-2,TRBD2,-,CASRAGGVYNEQFF,TGTGCCAGCCGAGCGGGGGGAGTCTACAATGAGCAGTTCTTC
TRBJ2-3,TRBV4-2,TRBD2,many,CASSQRGLADLTDTQYF,TGTGCCAGCAGCCAAAGGGGACTAGCGGACCTCACAGATACGCAGTATTTT
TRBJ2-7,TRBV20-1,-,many,CSPTGTREQYF,TGCAGTCCTACAGGGACACGGGAGCAGTACTTC
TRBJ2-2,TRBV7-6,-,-,CASSLLTSNTGELFF,TGTGCCAGCAGCTTGTTAACCTCGAACACCGGGGAGCTGTTTTTT
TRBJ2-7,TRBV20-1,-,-,CSARDIIRRAGEQYF,TGCAGTGCTAGAGATATTATACGGCGGGCGGGTGAGCAGTACTTC
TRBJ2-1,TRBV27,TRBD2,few,CASSLLAGGPRQFF,TGTGCCAGCAGCTTACTAGCGGGGGGGCCTCGGCAGTTCTTC
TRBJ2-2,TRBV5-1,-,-,CASSLGNTGELFF,TGCGCCAGCAGCTTAGGAAACACCGGGGAGCTGTTTTTT
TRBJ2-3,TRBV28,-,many,CASSLYFRGGQYF,TGTGCCAGCAGCTTATACTTCAGGGGTGGGCAGTATTTT
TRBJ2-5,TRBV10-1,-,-,CASSLTRTQETQYF,TGCGCCAGCTCTCTGACTAGAACGCAAGAGACCCAGTACTTC
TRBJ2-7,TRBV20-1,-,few,CRMEDGRYEQYF,TGCAGGATGGAGGACGGACGCTACGAGCAGTACTTC
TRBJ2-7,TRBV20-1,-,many,CSANRDEEWYF,TGCAGTGCTAATAGGGACGAGGAGTGGTACTTC
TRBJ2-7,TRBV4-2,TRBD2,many,CASSKTSGGAYEQYF,TGTGCCAGCAGCAAGACTAGCGGGGGGGCCTACGAGCAGTACTTC
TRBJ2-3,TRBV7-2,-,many,CASSPYRVGLARDTQYF,TGTGCCAGCAGCCCATACCGGGTTGGACTTGCGAGAGATACGCAGTATTTT
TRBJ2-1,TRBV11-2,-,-,CASSPPGTLGDEQFF,TGTGCCAGCAGCCCACCCGGGACATTGGGGGATGAGCAGTTCTTC
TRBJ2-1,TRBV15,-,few,CATSRGRIDSYNEQFF,TGTGCCACCAGCAGAGGAAGAATAGACTCCTACAATGAGCAGTTCTTC
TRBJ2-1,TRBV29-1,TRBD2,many,CSVEPPFGLAGYNEQFF,TGCAGCGTTGAACCCCCATTTGGACTAGCGGGGTACAATGAGCAGTTCTTC
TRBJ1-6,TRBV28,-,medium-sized,CASRLNSPLHF,TGTGCCAGCAGACTAAATTCACCCCTCCACTTT
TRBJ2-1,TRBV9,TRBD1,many,CASSVGDRGDEQFF,TGTGCCAGCAGCGTAGGAGACAGGGGCGATGAGCAGTTCTTC
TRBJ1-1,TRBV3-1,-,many,CASSQVSGVQAFF,TGTGCCAGCAGCCAAGTTTCCGGAGTCCAAGCTTTCTTT
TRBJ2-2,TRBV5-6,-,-,CASSLRWLAQNTGELFF,TGTGCCAGCAGCTTGCGGTGGTTAGCGCAGAACACCGGGGAGCTGTTTTTT
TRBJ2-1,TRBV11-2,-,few,CASSLVGSHSYNEQFF,TGTGCCAGCAGCTTAGTTGGCAGCCACTCCTACAATGAGCAGTTCTTC
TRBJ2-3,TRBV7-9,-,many,CASSFTPDTQYF,TGTGCCAGCAGCTTCACCCCAGATACGCAGTATTTT
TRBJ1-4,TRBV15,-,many,CATSRETFSNEKLFF,TGTGCCACCAGCAGAGAAACTTTTAGTAATGAAAAACTGTTTTTT
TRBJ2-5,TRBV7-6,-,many,CASSPTGQETQYF,TGTGCCAGCAGCCCCACAGGCCAAGAGACCCAGTACTTC
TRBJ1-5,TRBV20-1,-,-,CSAAGAVIDQPQHF,TGCAGTGCGGCGGGGGCAGTCATCGATCAGCCCCAGCATTTT
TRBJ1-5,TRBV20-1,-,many,CSASPIYSNQPQHF,TGCAGTGCTAGCCCCATTTATAGCAATCAGCCCCAGCATTTT
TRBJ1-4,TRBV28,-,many,CACTGGGREKLFF,TGTGCCTGTACGGGGGGAGGGCGCGAAAAACTGTTTTTT
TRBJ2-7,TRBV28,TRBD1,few,CASSSQGALDEQYF,TGTGCCAGCAGTTCCCAGGGGGCGCTGGACGAGCAGTACTTC
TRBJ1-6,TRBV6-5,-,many,CASRMNGGSPLHF,TGTGCCAGCAGAATGAACGGGGGTTCACCCCTCCACTTT
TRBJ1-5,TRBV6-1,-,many,CASSEAEKGLPQHF,TGTGCCAGCAGTGAAGCAGAGAAGGGCTTGCCCCAGCATTTT
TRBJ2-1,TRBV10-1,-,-,CASRRDLVDEQFF,TGCGCCAGCAGGAGGGACCTCGTAGATGAGCAGTTCTTC
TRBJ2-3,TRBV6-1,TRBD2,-,CASSAAGVKDTQYF,TGTGCCAGCAGTGCGGCGGGGGTCAAAGATACGCAGTATTTT
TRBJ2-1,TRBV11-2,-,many,CASSDLGGPGFF,TGTGCCAGCAGCGATTTAGGGGGACCCGGGTTCTTC